This TCR beta chain was identified during a study of blood T cell repertoires in COVID-19. Germline CDR1 and CDR2: LGHDT and YNNKEL (reference sequence). V lost 6 bases, J lost 0 bases, and 9 bases lay in between. The CDR3 sequence is 14 residues long. Method: immunoSEQ multiplex PCR; TCRdb's copy keeps in-frame clones and lacks some. Here the sample spans about 140,000 clones, around 79% being singletons. Clinical history as reported by participants underpinned cohort assignment. The receptor comes from a woman in her forties or fifties who had recovered from COVID-19. The chain uses TRBV3-1 (or the pseudogene TRBV3-2) and TRBJ1-3; no firm D call. The sequenced material came from PBMCs or T cells enriched from blood (not recorded which). The CDR3 loop reads CASSSSYSGNTIYF. CDR3 in DNA: TGTGCCAGCAGTTCCAGTTACTCTGGAAACACCATATATTTT.